This T cell receptor (beta chain) derives from a study of cytomegalovirus exposure and HLA in healthy donors. All donors participated as healthy donors of bone marrow. This clone was seen more than once but under ten times. Its target is not known. PCR was performed using 60 Vbeta and 13 Jbeta primers. Libraries were prepared by immunoSEQ multiplex PCR; TCRdb keeps only in-frame clonotypes and omits some of them. The repertoire has around 130,000 clones, about 78% of them found once; the top ten carry roughly 2.7%. Study-level findings and limits: A later analysis reportedly found fewer N-insertions in an Asian-associated ancestry cluster than the roughly 670-donor mean. On later analysis, the bulk of CMV-associated TCR beta chains appeared to be HLA-restricted. Association of roughly 18,000 TCR beta sequences with HLA alleles was found at 0.05 false discovery rate in a later analysis.

This clonotype originated in a human donor in good health. Sequenced: PBMCs.

The CDR3 DNA reads TGCAGCGTTGAAGCTGGAACGGCAGGTCTTATCTCGGAGACCCAGTACTTC. Translated: CSVEAGTAGLISETQYF. This chain connects TRBV29-1 to TRBJ2-5; D remains unclear. V was clipped by 1 base and J by 5 bases, with 23 bases between them. This CDR3 is built from 17 residues. Germline values: CDR1 SQVTM, CDR2 ANQGSEA.